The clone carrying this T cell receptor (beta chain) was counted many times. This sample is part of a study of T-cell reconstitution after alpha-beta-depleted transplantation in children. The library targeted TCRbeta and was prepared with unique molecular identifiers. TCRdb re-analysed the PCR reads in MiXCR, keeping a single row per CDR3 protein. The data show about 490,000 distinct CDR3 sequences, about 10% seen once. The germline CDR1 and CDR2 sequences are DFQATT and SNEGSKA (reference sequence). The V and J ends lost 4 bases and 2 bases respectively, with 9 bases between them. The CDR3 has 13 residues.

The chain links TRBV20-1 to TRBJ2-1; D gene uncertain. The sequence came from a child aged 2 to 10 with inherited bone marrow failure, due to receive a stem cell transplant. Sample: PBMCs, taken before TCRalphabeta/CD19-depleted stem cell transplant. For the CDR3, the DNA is TGCAGTGCTACACTGCCCACCTACAATGAGCAGTTCTTC. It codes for CSATLPTYNEQFF.